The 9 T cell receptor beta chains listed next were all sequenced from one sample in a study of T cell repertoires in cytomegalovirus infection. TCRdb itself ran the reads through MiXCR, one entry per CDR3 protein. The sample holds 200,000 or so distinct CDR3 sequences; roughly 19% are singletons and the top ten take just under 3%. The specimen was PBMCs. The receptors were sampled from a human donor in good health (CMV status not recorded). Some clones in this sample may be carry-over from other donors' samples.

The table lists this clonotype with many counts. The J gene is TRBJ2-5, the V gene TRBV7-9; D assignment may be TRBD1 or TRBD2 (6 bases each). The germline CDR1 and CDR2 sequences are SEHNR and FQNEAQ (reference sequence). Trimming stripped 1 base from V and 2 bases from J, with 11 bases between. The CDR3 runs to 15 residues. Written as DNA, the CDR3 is TGTGCCAGCAGCTTAGTGCGGGACACTCAAGAGACCCAGTACTTC. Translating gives CASSLVRDTQETQYF. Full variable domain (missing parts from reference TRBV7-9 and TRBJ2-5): DTGVSQNPRHKITKRGQNVTFRCDPISEHNRLYWYRQTLGQGPEFLTYFQNEAQLEKSRLLSDRFSAERPKGSFSTLEIQRTEQGDSAMYLCASSLVRDTQETQYFGPGTRLLVL.

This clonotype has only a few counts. For the CDR3, the DNA is TGTGCCAGCAGTTCCTCAGGGTCCGGGGAGCTGTTTTTT. Translating gives CASSSSGSGELFF. The V gene is TRBV6-5, the J gene TRBJ2-2; tentatively, D is TRBD1 (5 bases). Trimming pared 4 bases from V and 6 bases from J, leaving 9 bases between. This CDR3 has 13 residues. CDR1 and CDR2 from the germline V gene are MNHEY and SVGAGI.

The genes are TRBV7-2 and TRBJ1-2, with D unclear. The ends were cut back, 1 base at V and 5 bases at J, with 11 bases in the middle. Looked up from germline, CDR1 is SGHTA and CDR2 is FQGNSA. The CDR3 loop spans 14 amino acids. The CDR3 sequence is CASSLVALIYGYTF. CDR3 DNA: TGTGCCAGCAGCTTAGTAGCTTTGATTTATGGCTACACCTTC.

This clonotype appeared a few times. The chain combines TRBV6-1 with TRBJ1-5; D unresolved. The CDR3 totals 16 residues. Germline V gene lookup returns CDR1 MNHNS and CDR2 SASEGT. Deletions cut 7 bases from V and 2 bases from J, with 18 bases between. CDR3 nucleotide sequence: TGTGCCAGCACCCATCCGAGAGGGTTTGGCAATCAGCCCCAGCATTTT. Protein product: CASTHPRGFGNQPQHF.

The CDR3: CATSRGPGQGYEQYF. DNA for the CDR3: TGTGCCACCAGCAGAGGACCGGGACAGGGCTACGAGCAGTACTTC. The chain has TRBV15 and TRBJ2-7; 9 nucleotides line up with TRBD1. V gave up 1 base and J gave up 3 bases; unmatched junction bases: 4. This CDR3 spans 15 amino acids. Germline values: CDR1 LNHNV, CDR2 YYDKDF (reference sequence).

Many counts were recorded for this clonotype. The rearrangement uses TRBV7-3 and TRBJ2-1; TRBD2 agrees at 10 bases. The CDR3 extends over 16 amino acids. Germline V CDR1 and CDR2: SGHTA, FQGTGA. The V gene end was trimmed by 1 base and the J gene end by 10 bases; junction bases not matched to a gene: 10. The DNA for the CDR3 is TGTGCCAGCAGCTTAATGAGCGGGAGGGCCGCCGGGGAGCAGTTCTTC. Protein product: CASSLMSGRAAGEQFF.

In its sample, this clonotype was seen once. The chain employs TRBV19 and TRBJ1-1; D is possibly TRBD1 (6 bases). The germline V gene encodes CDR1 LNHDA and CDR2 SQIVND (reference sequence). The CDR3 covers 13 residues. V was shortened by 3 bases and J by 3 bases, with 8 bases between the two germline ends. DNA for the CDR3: TGTGCCAGTAGTATTAACAGGGACACTGAAGCTTTCTTT. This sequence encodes CASSINRDTEAFF. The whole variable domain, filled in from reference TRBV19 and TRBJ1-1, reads DGGITQSPKYLFRKEGQNVTLSCEQNLNHDAMYWYRQDPGQGLRLIYYSQIVNDFQKGDIAEGYSVSREKKESFPLTVTSAQKNPTAFYLCASSINRDTEAFFGQGTRLTVV.

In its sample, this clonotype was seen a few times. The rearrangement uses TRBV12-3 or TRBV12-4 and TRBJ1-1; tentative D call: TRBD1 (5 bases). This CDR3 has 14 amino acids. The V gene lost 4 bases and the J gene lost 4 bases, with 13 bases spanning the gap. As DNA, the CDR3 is TGTGCCAGCAGTTACCCGGGACGCGGCACTGAAGCTTTCTTT. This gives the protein CASSYPGRGTEAFF.

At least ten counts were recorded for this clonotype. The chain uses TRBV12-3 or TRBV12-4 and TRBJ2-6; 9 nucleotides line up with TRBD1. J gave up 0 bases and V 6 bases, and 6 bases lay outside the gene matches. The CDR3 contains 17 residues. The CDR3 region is CASRDRGVSSGANVLTF. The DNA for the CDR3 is TGTGCCAGCAGGGACAGGGGCGTGAGCTCTGGGGCCAACGTCCTGACTTTC.